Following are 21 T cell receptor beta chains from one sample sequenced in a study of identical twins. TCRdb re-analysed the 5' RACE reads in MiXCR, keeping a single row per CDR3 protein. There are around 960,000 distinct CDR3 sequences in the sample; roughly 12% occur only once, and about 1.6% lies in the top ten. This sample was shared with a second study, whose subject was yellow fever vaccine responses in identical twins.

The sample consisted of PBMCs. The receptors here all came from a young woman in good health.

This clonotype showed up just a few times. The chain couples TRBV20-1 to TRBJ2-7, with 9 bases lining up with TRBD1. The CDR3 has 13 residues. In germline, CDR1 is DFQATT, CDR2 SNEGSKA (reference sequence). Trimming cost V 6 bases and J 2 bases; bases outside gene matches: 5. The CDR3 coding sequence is TGCAGTGCAAAGGGACAGGGCCCCTACGAGCAGTACTTC. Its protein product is CSAKGQGPYEQYF.

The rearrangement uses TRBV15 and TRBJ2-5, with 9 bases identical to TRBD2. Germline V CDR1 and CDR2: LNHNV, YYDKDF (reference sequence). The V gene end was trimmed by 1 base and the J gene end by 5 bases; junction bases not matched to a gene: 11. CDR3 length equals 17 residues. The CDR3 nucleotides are TGTGCCACCAGCAGAGCATACTCTAGCGGGGTGGGGGAGACCCAGTACTTC. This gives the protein CATSRAYSSGVGETQYF.

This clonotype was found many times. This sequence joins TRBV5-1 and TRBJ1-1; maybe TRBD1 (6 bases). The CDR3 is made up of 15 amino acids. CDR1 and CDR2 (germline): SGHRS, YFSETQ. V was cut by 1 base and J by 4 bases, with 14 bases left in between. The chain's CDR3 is CASSLLGQMATEAFF. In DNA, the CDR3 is TGCGCCAGCAGCTTGCTGGGACAAATGGCCACTGAAGCTTTCTTT.

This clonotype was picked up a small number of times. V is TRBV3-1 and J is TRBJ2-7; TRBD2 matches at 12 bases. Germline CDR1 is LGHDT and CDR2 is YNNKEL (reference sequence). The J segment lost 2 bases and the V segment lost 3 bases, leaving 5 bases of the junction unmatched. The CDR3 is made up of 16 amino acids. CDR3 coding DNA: TGTGCCAGCAGCCACCTGACTAGCGGGGGCCCCTACGAGCAGTACTTC. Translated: CASSHLTSGGPYEQYF.

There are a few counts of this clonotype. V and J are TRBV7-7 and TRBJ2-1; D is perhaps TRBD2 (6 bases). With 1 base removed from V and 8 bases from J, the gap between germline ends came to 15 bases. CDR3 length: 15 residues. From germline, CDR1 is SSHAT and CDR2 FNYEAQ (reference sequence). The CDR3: CASSLELAPGYEQFF. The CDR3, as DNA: TGTGCCAGCAGCTTAGAACTAGCCCCGGGTTATGAGCAGTTCTTC.

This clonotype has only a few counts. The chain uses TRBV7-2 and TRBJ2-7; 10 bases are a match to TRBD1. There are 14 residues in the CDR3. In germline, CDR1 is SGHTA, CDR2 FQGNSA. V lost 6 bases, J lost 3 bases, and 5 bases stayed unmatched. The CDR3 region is CASSQTGGGYEQYF. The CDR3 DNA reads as TGTGCCAGCAGTCAGACAGGGGGCGGCTACGAGCAGTACTTC. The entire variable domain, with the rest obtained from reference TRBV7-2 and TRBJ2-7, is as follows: GAGVSQSPSNKVTEKGKDVELRCDPISGHTALYWYRQSLGQGLEFLIYFQGNSAPDKSGLPSDRFSAERTGGSVSTLTIQRTQQEDSAVYLCASSQTGGGYEQYFGPGTRLTVT.

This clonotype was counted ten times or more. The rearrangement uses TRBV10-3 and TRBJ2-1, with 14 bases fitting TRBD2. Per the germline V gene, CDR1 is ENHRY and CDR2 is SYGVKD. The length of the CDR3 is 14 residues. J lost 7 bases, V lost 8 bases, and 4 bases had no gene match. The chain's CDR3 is CAIGGLAGDNEQFF. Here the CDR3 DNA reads TGTGCCATCGGGGGACTAGCGGGAGATAATGAGCAGTTCTTC.

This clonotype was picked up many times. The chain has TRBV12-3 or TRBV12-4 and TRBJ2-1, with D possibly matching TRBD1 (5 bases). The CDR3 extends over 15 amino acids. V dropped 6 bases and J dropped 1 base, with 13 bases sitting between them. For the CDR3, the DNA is TGTGCCAGCAGCTTGGGGCTAGGGTCCTACAATGAGCAGTTCTTC. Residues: CASSLGLGSYNEQFF.

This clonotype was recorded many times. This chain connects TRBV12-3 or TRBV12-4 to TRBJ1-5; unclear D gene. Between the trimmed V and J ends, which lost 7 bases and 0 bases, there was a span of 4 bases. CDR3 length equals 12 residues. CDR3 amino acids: CASKDSNQPQHF. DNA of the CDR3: TGTGCCAGCAAGGATAGCAATCAGCCCCAGCATTTT.

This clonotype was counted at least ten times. The CDR3 loop reads CASSLSGGPSSYNEQFF. In DNA form, the CDR3 reads TGCGCCAGCAGCCTTAGCGGGGGTCCAAGCTCCTACAATGAGCAGTTCTTC. This rearrangement joins TRBV5-1 to TRBJ2-1; TRBD2 agrees at 9 bases. The CDR3 sequence is 17 residues long. CDR1 is SGHRS, CDR2 YFSETQ, per germline. J was trimmed by 0 bases and V by 4 bases; bases with no gene match: 8.

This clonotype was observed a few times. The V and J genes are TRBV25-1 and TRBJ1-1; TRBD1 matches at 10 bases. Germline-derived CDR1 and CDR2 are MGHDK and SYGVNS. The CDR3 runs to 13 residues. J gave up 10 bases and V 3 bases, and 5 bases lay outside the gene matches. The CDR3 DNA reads TGTGCCAGCAGTGAGACGGGACAGGGGAGAGCTTTCTTT. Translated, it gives CASSETGQGRAFF.

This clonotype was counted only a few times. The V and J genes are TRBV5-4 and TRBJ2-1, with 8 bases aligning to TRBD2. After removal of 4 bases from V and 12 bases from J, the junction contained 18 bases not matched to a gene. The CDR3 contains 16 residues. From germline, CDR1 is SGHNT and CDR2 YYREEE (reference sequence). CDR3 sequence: CASSLFAAGGATRQFF. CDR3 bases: TGTGCCAGCAGCCTTTTTGCCGCGGGGGGAGCTACACGGCAGTTCTTC.

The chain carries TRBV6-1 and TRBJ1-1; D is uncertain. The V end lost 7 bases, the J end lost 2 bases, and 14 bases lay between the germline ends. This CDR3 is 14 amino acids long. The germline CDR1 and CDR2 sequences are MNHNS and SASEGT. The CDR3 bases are TGTGCCAGCACCCGAGGAACAGAAAACACTGAAGCTTTCTTT. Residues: CASTRGTENTEAFF.

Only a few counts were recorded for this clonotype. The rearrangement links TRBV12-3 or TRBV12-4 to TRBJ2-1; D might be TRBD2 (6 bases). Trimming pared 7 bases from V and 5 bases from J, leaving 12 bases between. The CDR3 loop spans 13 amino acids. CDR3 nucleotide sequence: TGTGCCAGCACCGTGGGACTGGACAATGAGCAGTTCTTC. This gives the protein CASTVGLDNEQFF.

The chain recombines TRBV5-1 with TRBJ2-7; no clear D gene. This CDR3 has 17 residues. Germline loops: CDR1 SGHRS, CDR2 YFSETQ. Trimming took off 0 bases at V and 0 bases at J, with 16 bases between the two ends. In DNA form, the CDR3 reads TGCGCCAGCAGCTTGGGGTTTTTCCGAGAAAACTCCTACGAGCAGTACTTC. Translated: CASSLGFFRENSYEQYF.

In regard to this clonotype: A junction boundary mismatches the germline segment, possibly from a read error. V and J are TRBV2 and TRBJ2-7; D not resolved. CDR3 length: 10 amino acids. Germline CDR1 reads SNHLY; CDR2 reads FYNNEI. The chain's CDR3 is CASNEVVQYF. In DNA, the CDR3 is TGTGCCAGCAATGAAGTTGTGCAGTACTTC. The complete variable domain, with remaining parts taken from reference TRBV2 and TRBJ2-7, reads EPEVTQTPSHQVTQMGQEVILRCVPISNHLYFYWYRQILGQKVEFLVSFYNNEISEKSEIFDDQFSVERPDGSNFTLKIRSTKLEDSAMYFCASNEVVQYFGPGTRLTVT.

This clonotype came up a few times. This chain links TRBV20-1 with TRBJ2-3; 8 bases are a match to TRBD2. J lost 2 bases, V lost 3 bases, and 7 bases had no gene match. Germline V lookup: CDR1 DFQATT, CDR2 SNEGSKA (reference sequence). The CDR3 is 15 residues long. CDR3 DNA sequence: TGCAGTGCTAGTGGGCGGGGGGAATTCACAGATACGCAGTATTTT. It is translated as CSASGRGEFTDTQYF.

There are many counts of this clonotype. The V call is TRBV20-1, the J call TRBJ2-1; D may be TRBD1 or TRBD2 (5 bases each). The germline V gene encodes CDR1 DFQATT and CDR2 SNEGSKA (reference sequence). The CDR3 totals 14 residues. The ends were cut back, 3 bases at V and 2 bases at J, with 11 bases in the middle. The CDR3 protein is CSASELGAYNEQFF. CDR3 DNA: TGCAGTGCTAGTGAACTAGGGGCCTACAATGAGCAGTTCTTC.

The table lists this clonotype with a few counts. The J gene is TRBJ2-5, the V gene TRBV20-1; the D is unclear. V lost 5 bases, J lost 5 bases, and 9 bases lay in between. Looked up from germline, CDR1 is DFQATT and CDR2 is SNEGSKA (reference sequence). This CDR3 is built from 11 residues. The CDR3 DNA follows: TGCAGTGCTCCTCCGGGTGAGACCCAGTACTTC. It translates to CSAPPGETQYF.

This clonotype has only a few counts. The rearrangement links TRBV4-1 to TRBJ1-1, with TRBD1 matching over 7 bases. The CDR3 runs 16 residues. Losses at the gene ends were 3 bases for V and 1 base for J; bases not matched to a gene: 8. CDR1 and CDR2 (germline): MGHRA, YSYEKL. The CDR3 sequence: CASSQPYRGQNTEAFF. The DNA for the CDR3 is TGCGCCAGCAGCCAGCCTTACAGGGGCCAGAACACTGAAGCTTTCTTT.

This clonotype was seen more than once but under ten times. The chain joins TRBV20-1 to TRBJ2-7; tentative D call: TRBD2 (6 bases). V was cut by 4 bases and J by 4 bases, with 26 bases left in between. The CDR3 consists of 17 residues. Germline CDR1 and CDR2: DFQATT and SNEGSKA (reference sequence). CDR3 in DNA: TGCAGTGCTACCGGGCGGCTAGCGAAAAAGACCGGGTACGAGCAGTACTTC. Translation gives CSATGRLAKKTGYEQYF.